One and the same sample provided the 24 T cell receptor beta chains below, sequenced in a study of blood T cell repertoires in COVID-19. Here immunoSEQ multiplex PCR was the method, and the copy in TCRdb shows in-frame clones only, minus some. The sample shows 300,000 to 400,000 clones, roughly 90% of them seen only once. Material: peripheral blood. The origin of the receptors is a woman aged 50 to 60 with active or convalescent COVID-19.

CDR3 nucleotides: TGTGCCAGCAGTGGGGACAGCGGTTCTGAAGCTTTCTTT. Its translation: CASSGDSGSEAFF. The chain links TRBV12-3 or TRBV12-4 to TRBJ1-1; 7 nucleotides align to TRBD1. This CDR3 has 13 residues. The V segment lost 5 bases and the J segment 6 bases; nucleotides outside the gene matches: 6.

The chain couples TRBV7-3 to TRBJ1-3; D possibly corresponds to TRBD1 (6 bases). CDR1 and CDR2 from the germline V gene are SGHTA and FQGTGA. The CDR3 length is 14 residues. Trimming took 5 bases from V and 2 from J, leaving 10 bases between them. This CDR3 reads CASSLGQPGNTIYF. CDR3 bases: TGTGCCAGCAGCCTTGGACAGCCTGGAAACACCATATATTTT.

The V call is TRBV7-6, the J call TRBJ1-1, with D maybe TRBD1 (5 bases). The CDR3 has 15 residues. Between the trimmed V and J ends, which lost 0 bases and 5 bases, there was a span of 13 bases. The germline gives CDR1 SGHVS, CDR2 FNYEAQ. CDR3 loop: CASSLAYDGGTEAFF. In nucleotides, the CDR3 is TGTGCCAGCAGCTTAGCGTATGACGGGGGAACTGAAGCTTTCTTT. Full variable domain (remainder filled in from reference TRBV7-6 and TRBJ1-1): GAGVSQSPRYKVTKRGQDVALRCDPISGHVSLYWYRQALGQGPEFLTYFNYEAQQDKSGLPNDRFSAERPEGSISTLTIQRTEQRDSAMYRCASSLAYDGGTEAFFGQGTRLTVV.

J is TRBJ2-7 and V is TRBV7-9; D not certain. V lost 1 base and J 3 bases, leaving 7 bases between the germline ends. Germline V gene data show CDR1 as SEHNR and CDR2 as FQNEAQ (reference sequence). The CDR3 length is 13 residues. Here the CDR3 reads CASSLGHGYEQYF. The CDR3 DNA reads TGTGCCAGCAGCTTAGGACACGGCTACGAGCAGTACTTC.

The chain combines TRBV7-2 with TRBJ1-6, with 8 bases matching TRBD1. J lost 9 bases, V lost 3 bases, and 10 bases had no gene match. CDR3 length: 16 amino acids. Germline values: CDR1 SGHTA, CDR2 FQGNSA. CDR3 sequence reads: CASSFPGQVAGSPLHF. The CDR3 region has the DNA TGTGCCAGCAGCTTTCCGGGACAGGTGGCGGGTTCACCCCTCCACTTT.

Details on this clone: The sample has other DNA sequences that encode this CDR3 too. The chain carries TRBV18 and TRBJ2-1; unclear D gene. V lost 2 bases, J lost 0 bases, and 8 bases lay in between. Germline values: CDR1 KGHSH, CDR2 LQKENI. The CDR3 length is 15 residues. CDR3 amino acids: CASSPGGLSYNEQFF. CDR3 bases: TGTGCCAGCTCACCAGGTGGGCTCTCCTACAATGAGCAGTTCTTC.

This clone was seen once. The rearrangement links TRBV2 to TRBJ2-5; D gene unclear. Trimming shortened V by 4 bases and J by 7 bases, and 10 bases separated the two germline ends. The CDR3 loop spans 12 amino acids. Germline CDR1 SNHLY, CDR2 FYNNEI. CDR3 in DNA: TGTGCCAGCAGTGTCCAGGAAGTGACCCAGTACTTC. Translation gives CASSVQEVTQYF.

The chain combines TRBV2 with TRBJ2-1, with 7 positions matching TRBD1. V lost 7 bases to trimming and J lost 6 bases; unmatched junction nucleotides: 6. Germline lookup yields CDR1 SNHLY and CDR2 FYNNEI. The CDR3 has 13 residues. Here the CDR3 reads CASTPDRFNEQFF. The DNA of the CDR3 is TGTGCCAGCACTCCGGACAGGTTCAATGAGCAGTTCTTC.

The DNA of the CDR3 is TGTGCCAGCAGTGAACAGGGGGTCTTCTATGGCTACACCTTC. It encodes CASSEQGVFYGYTF. This chain links TRBV2 with TRBJ1-2; 7 positions match TRBD1. Trimming cost V 2 bases and J 4 bases; bases outside gene matches: 4. Germline V gene data show CDR1 as SNHLY and CDR2 as FYNNEI. The CDR3 loop spans 14 amino acids.

The chain joins TRBV5-6 to TRBJ2-2, with D tentatively TRBD1 (6 bases). The CDR3 has 15 residues. V shed 4 bases and J shed 4 bases, with 14 bases lying between them. CDR1 is SGHDT, CDR2 YYEEEE, per germline. The CDR3 loop is CASSGTGPATGELFF. The CDR3 nucleotides are TGTGCCAGCAGCGGCACAGGGCCTGCCACCGGGGAGCTGTTTTTT.

The chain employs TRBV28 and TRBJ1-1, with 7 nucleotides matching TRBD1. The CDR3 contains 15 residues. V lost 2 bases to trimming and J lost 4 bases; unmatched junction nucleotides: 7. CDR1 and CDR2 from the germline V gene are MDHEN and SYDVKM. The chain's CDR3 is CASSLISGGTTEAFF. DNA for the CDR3: TGTGCCAGCAGTTTAATTTCAGGGGGGACCACTGAAGCTTTCTTT.

CDR3 in amino acids: CASSFGRKAKNIQYF. The CDR3 region has the DNA TGTGCCAGCAGCTTTGGCAGGAAAGCCAAAAACATTCAGTACTTC. The rearrangement uses TRBV11-2 and TRBJ2-4; D unclear. Germline lookup yields CDR1 SGHAT and CDR2 FQNNGV. Trimming removed 3 bases at V and 0 bases at J, with 9 bases between. The CDR3 is made up of 15 amino acids.

The CDR3 loop is CAISDAAEIYGYTF. As DNA, the CDR3 is TGTGCCATCAGTGATGCGGCAGAAATCTATGGCTACACCTTC. V gene TRBV10-3 combines with J gene TRBJ1-2; unclear D gene. V was shortened by 3 bases and J by 4 bases, with 12 bases between the two germline ends. Per the germline V gene, CDR1 is ENHRY and CDR2 is SYGVKD. The CDR3 runs to 14 residues.

The chain combines TRBV7-9 with TRBJ2-7; D perhaps matches TRBD2 (5 bases). Trimming took off 6 bases at V and 10 bases at J, with 16 bases between the two ends. The germline V gene has CDR1 SEHNR and CDR2 FQNEAQ (reference sequence). This CDR3 spans 12 amino acids. The CDR3, as DNA: TGTGCCAGCAGACCAGACACCGAGGGACAGTACTTC. Amino acid sequence: CASRPDTEGQYF.

The chain joins TRBV7-9 to TRBJ2-1; 10 positions match TRBD2. Germline assignment: CDR1 SEHNR and CDR2 FQNEAQ (reference sequence). The length of the CDR3 is 16 residues. V was pared by 2 bases and J by 4 bases, with 5 bases of the junction left unmatched. The CDR3 DNA is TGTGCCAGCAGCTTACTAGCGGGAGTAGTGTACAATGAGCAGTTCTTC. The encoded protein is CASSLLAGVVYNEQFF.

The chain recombines TRBV5-1 with TRBJ2-5, with 9 bases lining up with TRBD2. The V and J ends lost 4 bases and 1 base, in that order; junction bases with no gene match: 2. Germline CDR1 is SGHRS and CDR2 is YFSETQ. The CDR3 length is 14 residues. The CDR3 reads CASSLSGGQETQYF. As DNA, the CDR3 is TGCGCCAGCAGCCTTAGCGGGGGCCAAGAGACCCAGTACTTC.

The CDR3 here is CASSLVDSHNEQFF. Written as DNA, the CDR3 is TGTGCCAGCAGCTTAGTGGACAGCCACAATGAGCAGTTCTTC. The chain links TRBV11-3 to TRBJ2-1; the D gene is possibly TRBD1 (6 bases). This CDR3 spans 14 amino acids. V was trimmed by 1 base and J by 5 bases, leaving 9 bases between them. Germline CDR1 SGHNT, CDR2 YENEEA.

The chain uses TRBV5-4 and TRBJ2-2; 7 nucleotides match TRBD1. In germline, CDR1 is SGHNT, CDR2 YYREEE (reference sequence). Trimming cost V 2 bases and J 2 bases; bases outside gene matches: 3. The CDR3 spans 15 residues. The CDR3 nucleotides are TGTGCCAGCAGCTTTGTAGGGGGCAACACCGGGGAGCTGTTTTTT. It codes for CASSFVGGNTGELFF.

The V gene is TRBV11-2, the J gene TRBJ1-3; D ambiguous. The CDR3 totals 14 residues. CDR1 and CDR2 (germline): SGHAT, FQNNGV. V lost 1 base and J 5 bases, leaving 9 bases between the germline ends. CDR3 nucleotide sequence: TGTGCCAGCAGCTTAGGCCAGAAGAGAAACACCATATATTTT. Translation gives CASSLGQKRNTIYF.

The DNA of the CDR3 is TGCGCCAGCAGCCCGTACGGTGGGGGGACAGATACGCAGTATTTT. Protein product: CASSPYGGGTDTQYF. The gene calls are TRBV4-3 and TRBJ2-3; D may be TRBD2 (6 bases). Trimming shortened V by 4 bases and J by 3 bases, and 14 bases separated the two germline ends. CDR3 size: 15 residues. Germline V CDR1 and CDR2: LGHNA, YSLEER.

This sequence joins TRBV14 and TRBJ2-7, with 9 bases identical to TRBD1. Per the germline V gene, CDR1 is SGHDN and CDR2 is FVKESK. The V segment lost 4 bases and the J segment 2 bases; nucleotides outside the gene matches: 9. The CDR3 spans 16 residues. The CDR3 DNA follows: TGTGCCAGCAGCCGCTCCGGGACAGGGCGTCCCTACGAGCAGTACTTC. It encodes CASSRSGTGRPYEQYF. The full variable domain, in which reference TRBV14 and TRBJ2-7 provide the parts outside the CDR3, is EAGVTQFPSHSVIEKGQTVTLRCDPISGHDNLYWYRRVMGKEIKFLLHFVKESKQDESGMPNNRFLAERTGGTYSTLKVQPAELEDSGVYFCASSRSGTGRPYEQYFGPGTRLTVT.

This chain joins TRBV4-2 and TRBJ2-2, with a possible D match to TRBD1 (6 bases). This CDR3 is 16 amino acids long. The germline CDR1 and CDR2 sequences are LGHNA and YNFKEQ. Trimming removed 0 bases from V and 6 bases from J, with 14 bases in between. CDR3 region: CASSQETGRVAGELFF. The CDR3 region has the DNA TGTGCCAGCAGCCAAGAGACAGGTCGGGTGGCCGGGGAGCTGTTTTTT.

The CDR3 spells CASSYGLMNTEAFF. In DNA form, the CDR3 reads TGTGCCAGCAGTTACGGCCTCATGAACACTGAAGCTTTCTTT. V gene TRBV6-5 combines with J gene TRBJ1-1; D gene unclear. Germline CDR1 and CDR2: MNHEY and SVGAGI. V was cut by 2 bases and J by 0 bases, with 7 bases left in between. The CDR3 is made up of 14 amino acids.

This clone was detected a few times. For the CDR3, the DNA is TGTGCCAGCAGCTTAACGCTATCCCGCGGGGGGACCACAGATACGCAGTATTTT. Protein sequence: CASSLTLSRGGTTDTQYF. J is TRBJ2-3 and V is TRBV7-3; 8 bases map to TRBD2. The CDR3 loop spans 18 amino acids. V lost 0 bases and J lost 2; bases outside the gene matches: 10. The germline CDR1 and CDR2 sequences are SGHTA and FQGTGA.